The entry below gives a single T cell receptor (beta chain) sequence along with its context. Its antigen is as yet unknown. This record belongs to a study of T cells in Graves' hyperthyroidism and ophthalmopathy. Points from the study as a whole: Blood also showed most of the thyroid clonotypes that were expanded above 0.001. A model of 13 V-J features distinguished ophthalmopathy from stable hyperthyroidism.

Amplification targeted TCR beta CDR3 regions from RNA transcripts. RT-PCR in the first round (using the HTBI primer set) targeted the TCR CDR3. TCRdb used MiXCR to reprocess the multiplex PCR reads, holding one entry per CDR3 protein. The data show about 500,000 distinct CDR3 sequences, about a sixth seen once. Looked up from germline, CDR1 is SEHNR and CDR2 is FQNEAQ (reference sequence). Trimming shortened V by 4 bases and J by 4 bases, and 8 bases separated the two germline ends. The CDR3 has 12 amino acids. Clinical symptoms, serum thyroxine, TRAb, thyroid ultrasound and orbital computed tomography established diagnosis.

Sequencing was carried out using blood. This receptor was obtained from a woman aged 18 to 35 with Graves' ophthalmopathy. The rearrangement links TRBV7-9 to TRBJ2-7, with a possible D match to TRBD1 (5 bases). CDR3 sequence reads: CASSSDIYEQYF. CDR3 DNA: TGTGCCAGCAGCTCGGACATTTACGAGCAGTACTTC.